The 24 T cell receptor beta chains below come from one sample, sequenced in a study of shared clonotypes between healthy human individuals. Here immunoSEQ multiplex PCR was the method, and the copy in TCRdb shows in-frame clones only, minus some. The sample contains some 2,100,000 clones, about 94% of which appear only once. Sequenced input: naive CD4+ T cells sorted from blood. Indicated subset: CD45RA+ positively selected. These receptors were taken from a man younger than 35 in good health.

The chain joins TRBV6-6 to TRBJ2-7; D unclear. Trimming took 0 bases from V and 5 from J, leaving 5 bases between them. CDR1 and CDR2 from the germline V gene are MNHNY and SVGAGI (reference sequence). The CDR3 totals 12 residues. Here the CDR3 reads CASSYSRDEQYF. For the CDR3, the DNA is TGTGCCAGCAGTTACTCACGTGACGAGCAGTACTTC.

This chain connects TRBV11-2 to TRBJ2-7, with 11 positions matching TRBD1. J gave up 6 bases and V 3 bases, and 4 bases lay outside the gene matches. Germline lookup yields CDR1 SGHAT and CDR2 FQNNGV. The CDR3 extends over 14 amino acids. The CDR3 is CASSFTDRGREQYF. The CDR3 region has the DNA TGTGCCAGCAGCTTCACGGACAGGGGGCGCGAGCAGTACTTC.

The rearrangement uses TRBV10-3 and TRBJ1-5, with 7 bases aligning to TRBD1. CDR3 size: 13 residues. CDR1 and CDR2 from the germline V gene are ENHRY and SYGVKD. V lost 8 bases to trimming and J lost 3 bases; unmatched junction nucleotides: 4. The CDR3, as DNA: TGTGCCATCTCTACAGGGGCCAATCAGCCCCAGCATTTT. It is translated as CAISTGANQPQHF.

V usage is TRBV5-1 and J usage is TRBJ2-7, with D perhaps TRBD2 (5 bases). The CDR3 is 16 amino acids. Per the germline V gene, CDR1 is SGHRS and CDR2 is YFSETQ. Deletions cut 4 bases from V and 5 bases from J, with 22 bases between. This chain's CDR3 is CASSAAADWVFDEQYF. CDR3 DNA sequence: TGCGCCAGCAGCGCGGCCGCGGACTGGGTGTTTGACGAGCAGTACTTC.

This sequence joins TRBV5-1 and TRBJ1-2; 9 bases fit TRBD1. Germline CDR1 and CDR2: SGHRS and YFSETQ. The V segment lost 5 bases and the J segment 8 bases; nucleotides outside the gene matches: 7. The CDR3 has 13 residues. This CDR3 reads CASRTGTGNGYTF. The CDR3 DNA follows: TGCGCCAGCAGAACCGGGACAGGGAACGGCTACACCTTC.

This clone came up once. The V gene is TRBV11-2, the J gene TRBJ1-3; a weak D match, TRBD1 (6 bases). Germline V gives CDR1 SGHAT, CDR2 FQNNGV. The CDR3 has 17 residues. Trimming left V 3 bases short and J 8 bases short, with 23 bases between. The DNA of the CDR3 is TGTGCCAGCAGCTTGATGGGGGCCGCGAGCCCCACATACACCATATATTTT. Protein: CASSLMGAASPTYTIYF. Drawing the rest from reference TRBV11-2 and TRBJ1-3, the complete variable domain is EAGVAQSPRYKIIEKRQSVAFWCNPISGHATLYWYQQILGQGPKLLIQFQNNGVVDDSQLPKDRFSAERLKGVDSTLKIQPAKLEDSAVYLCASSLMGAASPTYTIYFGEGSWLTVV.

This rearrangement joins TRBV30 to TRBJ1-2; D is perhaps TRBD1 (5 bases). Trimming took 3 bases from V and 8 from J, leaving 13 bases between them. The germline V gene encodes CDR1 GTSNPN and CDR2 SVGIG (reference sequence). The CDR3 length is 12 residues. The CDR3 loop reads CAWRGRWGGYTF. The CDR3 DNA follows: TGTGCCTGGAGAGGTCGCTGGGGGGGCTACACCTTC. The full variable domain, rest sourced from reference TRBV30 and TRBJ1-2, is SQTIHQWPATLVQPVGSPLSLECTVEGTSNPNLYWYRQAAGRGLQLLFYSVGIGQISSEVPQNLSASRPQDRQFILSSKKLLLSDSGFYLCAWRGRWGGYTFGSGTRLTVV.

This chain uses TRBV28 with TRBJ1-4; TRBD1 matches at 7 bases. The length of the CDR3 is 14 residues. CDR1 is MDHEN, CDR2 SYDVKM, per germline. V lost 5 bases and J lost 8; bases outside the gene matches: 8. Written as DNA, the CDR3 is TGTGCCAGCAGTCCAGGGGGGGGCCGAGAAAAACTGTTTTTT. The encoded protein is CASSPGGGREKLFF.

The chain uses TRBV7-9 and TRBJ2-1; 10 bases are shared with TRBD2. The CDR3 is 18 amino acids. Germline loops: CDR1 SEHNR, CDR2 FQNEAQ (reference sequence). The V segment lost 5 bases and the J segment 7 bases; nucleotides outside the gene matches: 17. The CDR3 DNA sequence: TGTGCCAGCAGCCGGTATGCACTAGCGGGATTTTCGATGAATGAGCAGTTCTTC. This encodes CASSRYALAGFSMNEQFF.

The chain joins TRBV29-1 to TRBJ1-1; tentative D call: TRBD1 (5 bases). This CDR3 comprises 13 residues. V lost 7 bases and J lost 2, with 14 bases in between. Germline values: CDR1 SQVTM, CDR2 ANQGSEA. The CDR3 loop reads CSAAGGYNTEAFF. CDR3 coding DNA: TGCAGCGCAGCCGGGGGATATAACACTGAAGCTTTCTTT.

The gene calls are TRBV5-4 and TRBJ2-3, with D maybe TRBD2 (6 bases). Germline V gene lookup returns CDR1 SGHNT and CDR2 YYREEE (reference sequence). V lost 2 bases, J lost 4 bases, and 17 bases lay in between. CDR3 length equals 16 residues. DNA for the CDR3: TGTGCCAGCAGCTTTCGGCAGGGAGGTTTCCCAGATACGCAGTATTTT. Translating it yields CASSFRQGGFPDTQYF.

V usage is TRBV2 and J usage is TRBJ1-2; TRBD1 might be the D (6 bases). Germline V gene sequence: CDR1 SNHLY, CDR2 FYNNEI. This CDR3 comprises 14 residues. V lost 5 bases, J lost 2 bases, and 12 bases lay in between. CDR3 coding DNA: TGTGCCAGCAGTCCACAGGGCCCCAACTATGGCTACACCTTC. Encoded protein: CASSPQGPNYGYTF.

V is TRBV5-5 and J is TRBJ2-2; maybe TRBD1 (5 bases). V was shortened by 7 bases and J by 1 base, with 8 bases between the two germline ends. The CDR3 has 13 residues. Germline CDR1 and CDR2: SGHKS and YYEKEE (reference sequence). CDR3 sequence reads: CASHTGNTGELFF. The CDR3 nucleotides are TGTGCCAGCCACACAGGGAACACCGGGGAGCTGTTTTTT.

This sequence joins TRBV7-6 and TRBJ2-1, with a possible D match to TRBD1 (5 bases). Between the trimmed V and J ends, which lost 1 base and 6 bases, there was a span of 10 bases. Germline CDR1 reads SGHVS; CDR2 reads FNYEAQ. CDR3 size: 14 residues. The CDR3 spells CASSLEAGSNEQFF. CDR3 coding DNA: TGTGCCAGCAGCTTAGAGGCAGGGTCCAATGAGCAGTTCTTC.

The gene calls are TRBV28 and TRBJ1-2; D is undetermined. The CDR3 is 13 residues long. V was pared by 6 bases and J by 10 bases, with 18 bases between. Per germline, CDR1 MDHEN and CDR2 SYDVKM. CDR3 nucleotides: TGTGCCAGCAGCGCACCCAACCCGGGCCACTACACCTTC. Residues: CASSAPNPGHYTF.

V gene TRBV28 combines with J gene TRBJ2-7; TRBD1 aligns across 7 bases. The junction had 11 bases not matched to a gene; V was cut back by 4 bases and J by 2 bases. This CDR3 is 16 amino acids long. Germline values: CDR1 MDHEN, CDR2 SYDVKM. As DNA, the CDR3 is TGTGCCAGCAGTTCCCGGTGGACAGGACTTACCTACGAGCAGTACTTC. Protein: CASSSRWTGLTYEQYF.

The chain couples TRBV10-2 to TRBJ2-3, with TRBD2 matching 9 bases. The trim removed 4 bases at V and 0 bases at J, leaving 2 bases unmatched. The CDR3 contains 15 residues. Germline V gene data show CDR1 as WSHSY and CDR2 as SAAADI. CDR3 nucleotides: TGCGCCAGCAGTGGACTAGCGGCGAGCACAGATACGCAGTATTTT. It encodes CASSGLAASTDTQYF.

V gene TRBV9 combines with J gene TRBJ1-6; D is unresolved. CDR1 and CDR2 (germline): SGDLS, YYNGEE. The CDR3 is 16 residues long. The V gene lost 4 bases and the J gene lost 5 bases, with 16 bases spanning the gap. The CDR3 DNA reads as TGTGCCAGCAGCTATCGCGGGGAGGCTGATAATTCACCCCTCCACTTT. Translated: CASSYRGEADNSPLHF.

As to this clone: This sample includes further DNA sequences coding for the same CDR3. This chain uses TRBV7-2 with TRBJ2-7; 7 bases fit TRBD2. The V and J ends lost 4 bases and 0 bases, in that order; junction bases with no gene match: 3. This CDR3 comprises 14 residues. Germline assignment: CDR1 SGHTA and CDR2 FQGNSA. This CDR3 is CASSSSGYSYEQYF. The CDR3 coding sequence is TGTGCCAGCAGCTCTAGCGGCTACTCCTACGAGCAGTACTTC.

The CDR3 reads CASRPDRDGTYGYTF. CDR3 bases: TGTGCCAGCAGACCGGACAGGGACGGCACCTATGGCTACACCTTC. V is TRBV5-4 and J is TRBJ1-2; 8 bases are a match to TRBD1. The V gene end was trimmed by 5 bases and the J gene end by 4 bases; junction bases not matched to a gene: 10. Germline V CDR1 and CDR2: SGHNT, YYREEE (reference sequence). The CDR3 is made up of 15 amino acids. The variable domain in full, with the rest retrieved from reference TRBV5-4 and TRBJ1-2, is ETGVTQSPTHLIKTRGQQVTLRCSSQSGHNTVSWYQQALGQGPQFIFQYYREEENGRGNFPPRFSGLQFPNYSSELNVNALELDDSALYLCASRPDRDGTYGYTFGSGTRLTVV.

To note about this clone: Other DNA sequences in this sample translate to the same CDR3. V and J are TRBV7-9 and TRBJ1-4, with D tentatively TRBD1 (5 bases). This CDR3 contains 14 residues. Germline CDR1 SEHNR, CDR2 FQNEAQ (reference sequence). V lost 1 base to trimming and J lost 5 bases, with 8 bases between them. The CDR3 loop is CASSLGRGNEKLFF. The CDR3 nucleotides read TGTGCCAGCAGCTTAGGGAGGGGAAATGAAAAACTGTTTTTT.

The V gene is TRBV29-1, the J gene TRBJ2-3; maybe TRBD2 (5 bases). The CDR3 loop spans 12 amino acids. Looked up from germline, CDR1 is SQVTM and CDR2 is ANQGSEA. The V and J ends lost 5 bases and 8 bases respectively, with 14 bases between them. The CDR3: CSVLLPGGTQYF. The CDR3 region has the DNA TGCAGCGTTCTCCTTCCCGGAGGTACGCAGTATTTT.

The chain uses TRBV7-9 and TRBJ1-6, with D uncertain. This CDR3 is 16 amino acids long. V was shortened by 8 bases and J by 0 bases, with 14 bases between the two germline ends. CDR1 SEHNR and CDR2 FQNEAQ come from the germline V gene (reference sequence). The CDR3 DNA reads as TGTGCCAGCCAAAGCGGCATAAGCTCCTATAATTCACCCCTCCACTTT. It codes for CASQSGISSYNSPLHF.

The chain links TRBV27 to TRBJ2-5, with 10 bases aligning to TRBD2. This CDR3 spans 14 amino acids. Germline CDR1 MNHEY, CDR2 SMNVEV (reference sequence). V lost 4 bases, J lost 4 bases, and 3 bases stayed unmatched. The CDR3 protein is CASSSSGRRETQYF. In DNA, the CDR3 is TGTGCCAGCAGTTCTAGCGGGAGAAGAGAGACCCAGTACTTC.